A selection of T cell receptor beta chains follows, all from one sample in a study of radiotherapy plus CTLA-4 blockade in lung cancer. Sequenced by immunoSEQ multiplex PCR; TCRdb stores in-frame clones only, minus some. Here the sample spans 60,000 to 70,000 clones, approximately 83% being singletons. The sequencing here drew on peripheral blood, taken from a patient treated with radiotherapy plus ipilimumab. The source of these receptors is a human donor with non-small cell lung cancer who had a partial response to radiotherapy plus ipilimumab. CDR3s leave out the opening cysteine and the closing phenylalanine or tryptophan.

J gene | V gene | CDR3 protein
TRBJ2-7 | TRBV7-2 | ASSLLGGPYEQY
TRBJ1-4 | TRBV5-1 | ASSLSPSSPDATNEKLF
TRBJ2-7 | TRBV5-1 | ASSLASGGYEQY
TRBJ1-5 | TRBV4-2 | ASSQGGGATVYQPQH
TRBJ1-1 | TRBV18 | ASSPQEGRTEAF
TRBJ1-3 | TRBV6-5 | ASSKSVGNTIY
TRBJ2-2 | TRBV10-2 | ASTDHASRVTGELF
TRBJ1-3 | TRBV27 | ASSSQGEGRSGNTIY
TRBJ2-7 | TRBV7-3 | ASSLNRGYEQY
TRBJ2-2 | TRBV30 | AWGDSPGLAGGDTGELF
TRBJ2-5 | TRBV19 | ASSIGGLAQETQY
TRBJ2-3 | TRBV6-5 | ASRGYTDTQY
- | TRBV6-6 | ASSYSRPPGAYEQY
TRBJ2-6 | TRBV5-8 | ASSLAVSSGANVLT
TRBJ2-1 | TRBV29-1 | SGKDRGKVNEQF
TRBJ1-1 | TRBV4-1 | ASRGVLKNTEAF
TRBJ2-7 | TRBV29-1 | SVGGAGTGAYEQY
TRBJ2-5 | TRBV5-1 | ASSLAPPGLAGGGETQY
TRBJ2-7 | TRBV13 | ASSLRGEGQDEQY
TRBJ2-3 | TRBV12-5 | ASGPATSGELGRTDTQY
TRBJ2-1 | TRBV2 | ASRFLAGGPIEQF
TRBJ2-3 | TRBV7-2 | ASTRGLSLTDTQY
TRBJ2-7 | TRBV27 | ASSLSISGRPSSYEQY
TRBJ1-2 | TRBV5-4 | ASRPRQGADYGYT
TRBJ2-1 | TRBV4-1 | ASSPASAMREQF
TRBJ1-1 | TRBV6-5 | ASSRGLNTEAF
TRBJ2-3 | TRBV19 | ASNNMGQGLTDTQY
TRBJ1-3 | TRBV7-9 | ASSLVQTGNTIY
TRBJ2-7 | TRBV28 | ASSLSDRGYEQY
TRBJ2-1 | TRBV21-1 | ASSKGGTSDYNEQF
TRBJ1-2 | TRBV6-5 | ASTRDRGLYGYT
TRBJ1-4 | TRBV30 | AWSLAGQPREKLF
TRBJ1-2 | TRBV5-1 | ASSLDRQAFPNYGYT
TRBJ2-1 | TRBV5-1 | ASSMGHSYNEQF
TRBJ1-5 | TRBV6-4 | ASSDSGQGRRNQPQH
TRBJ2-7 | TRBV5-1 | ASSLPSSSYEQY
TRBJ2-1 | TRBV20-1 | SARSRDEQF
TRBJ2-7 | TRBV4-1 | ASSQVPREGTYEQY
TRBJ2-3 | TRBV6-5 | ASSVGTGSADTQY
TRBJ2-2 | TRBV27 | ASRGQGAGELF